Detailed here is one T cell receptor (beta chain). Its target is not known. Generated by immunoSEQ multiplex PCR, the TCRdb table keeps only in-frame clones and is missing some. The data show several thousand clones, roughly two thirds seen once. The ends were cut back, 7 bases at V and 0 bases at J, with 10 bases in the middle. The CDR3 length is 15 residues. Per the germline V gene, CDR1 is SGHTA and CDR2 is FQGNSA. The source of the sample is a study of CD8 T cell repertoires and HIV-1 epitope variants. Sample: cultured CD8+ T cells derived from PBMCs. The chain is built from TRBV7-2 and TRBJ2-6; TRBD1 might be the D (5 bases). The TCR was taken from a male donor with HIV. The CDR3 reads CASTEDSSGANVLTF. CDR3 sequence (DNA): TGTGCCAGCACGGAAGACAGCTCTGGGGCCAACGTCCTGACTTTC.